Included here is one TCR beta chain sequence, with context. Its antigen is unidentified. TCRdb's table, derived via immunoSEQ multiplex PCR, lists solely in-frame clones and lacks some. The sample lists approximately 70,000 clones; 84% were seen once. This entry is derived from a study of a mutant IDH1 vaccine in newly diagnosed glioma. Study overall: Earlier care involved radiotherapy, temozolomide, or both, and the majority received both.

Germline V gives CDR1 SGHTA, CDR2 FQGNSA. V was trimmed by 6 bases and J by 2 bases, leaving 17 bases between them. The CDR3 covers 15 residues. Time point described: week 23, last vaccination. Doses of 300 ug of mutant IDH1 20-mer peptide were given with topical imiquimod. New WHO grade 3 or 4 astrocytomas that were IDH1-mutant and ATRX-lost had been found in donors. The TCR was taken from a man aged 18 to 29 with glioma. Sequenced material: PBMCs, taken from a glioma patient whose treatment included an IDH1 peptide vaccine. This chain uses TRBV7-2 with TRBJ2-7; TRBD2 might be the D (5 bases). The CDR3 DNA reads TGTGCCAGCAGTTCCTCCTTAGCGATACCCTACGAGCAGTACTTC. It translates to CASSSSLAIPYEQYF.